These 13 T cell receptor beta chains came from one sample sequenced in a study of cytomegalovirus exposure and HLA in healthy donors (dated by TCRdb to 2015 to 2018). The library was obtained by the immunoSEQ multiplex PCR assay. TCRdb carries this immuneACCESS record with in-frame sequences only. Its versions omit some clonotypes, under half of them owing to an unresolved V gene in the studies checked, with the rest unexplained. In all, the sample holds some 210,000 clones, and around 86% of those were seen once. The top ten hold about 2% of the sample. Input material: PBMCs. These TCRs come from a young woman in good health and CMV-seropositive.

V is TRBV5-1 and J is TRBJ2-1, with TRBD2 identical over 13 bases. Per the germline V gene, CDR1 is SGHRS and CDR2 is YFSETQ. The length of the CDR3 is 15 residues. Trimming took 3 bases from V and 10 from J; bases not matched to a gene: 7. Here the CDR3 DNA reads TGCGCCAGCAGCTACGGGACTAGCGGGATCAGGGAGCAGTTCTTC. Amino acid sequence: CASSYGTSGIREQFF.

In DNA form, the CDR3 reads TGCGCCAGCAGCCAACAGCTAGCGGAGTCCTACGAGCAGTACTTC. As protein: CASSQQLAESYEQYF. The chain recombines TRBV4-1 with TRBJ2-7, with TRBD2 identical over 7 bases. V lost 2 bases and J lost 1; bases outside the gene matches: 5. Germline-derived CDR1 and CDR2 are MGHRA and YSYEKL. The CDR3 sequence is 15 residues long.

The CDR3 DNA follows: TGTGCCAGCAGTTTCGGGGGACTAGCCAACGAGCAGTACTTC. It yields the protein CASSFGGLANEQYF. The gene calls are TRBV27 and TRBJ2-7; 9 bases line up with TRBD2. The CDR3 is 14 amino acids. V lost 3 bases and J lost 5; bases outside the gene matches: 5. CDR1 and CDR2 from the germline V gene are MNHEY and SMNVEV (reference sequence).

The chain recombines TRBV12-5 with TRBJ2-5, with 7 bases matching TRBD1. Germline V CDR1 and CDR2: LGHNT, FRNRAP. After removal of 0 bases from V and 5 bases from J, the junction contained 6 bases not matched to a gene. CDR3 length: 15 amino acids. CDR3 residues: CASGLVRGRGETQYF. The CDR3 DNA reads TGTGCTAGTGGTTTGGTACGCGGCAGGGGGGAGACCCAGTACTTC.

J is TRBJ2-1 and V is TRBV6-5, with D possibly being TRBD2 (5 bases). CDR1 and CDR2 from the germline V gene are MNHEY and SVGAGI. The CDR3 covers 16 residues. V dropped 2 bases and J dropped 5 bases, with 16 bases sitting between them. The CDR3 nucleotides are TGTGCCAGCAGTTACGGTGGCTTGAAGGGAGACAATGAGCAGTTCTTC. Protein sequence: CASSYGGLKGDNEQFF.

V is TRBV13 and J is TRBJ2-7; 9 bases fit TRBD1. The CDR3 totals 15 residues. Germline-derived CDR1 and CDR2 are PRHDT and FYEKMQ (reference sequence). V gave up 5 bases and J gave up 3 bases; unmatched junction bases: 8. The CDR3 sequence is CASSATDRGGYEQYF. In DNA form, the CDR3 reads TGTGCCAGCAGCGCCACAGACAGGGGGGGCTACGAGCAGTACTTC.

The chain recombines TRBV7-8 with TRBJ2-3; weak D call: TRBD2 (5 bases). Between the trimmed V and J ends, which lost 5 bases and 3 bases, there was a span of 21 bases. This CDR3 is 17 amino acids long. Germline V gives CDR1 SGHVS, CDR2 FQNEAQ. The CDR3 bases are TGTGCCAGCAGCAACCAACCCGCGGGTCGTAGTACAGATACGCAGTATTTT. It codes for CASSNQPAGRSTDTQYF.

The CDR3 spells CASSHRGREAFF. The CDR3 nucleotides read TGTGCCAGCAGCCACAGGGGTCGTGAAGCTTTCTTT. The chain carries TRBV11-1 and TRBJ1-1; 7 positions match TRBD1. Germline V CDR1 and CDR2: SGHAT, FQDESV (reference sequence). The CDR3 is made up of 12 amino acids. V shed 5 bases and J 7 bases; nucleotides not matched to a gene: 4.

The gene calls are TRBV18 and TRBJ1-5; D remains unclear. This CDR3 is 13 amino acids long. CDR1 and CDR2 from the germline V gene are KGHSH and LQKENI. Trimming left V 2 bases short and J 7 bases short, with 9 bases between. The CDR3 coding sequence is TGTGCCAGCTCACCAGAGGAGAGGCAGCCCCAGCATTTT. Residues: CASSPEERQPQHF.

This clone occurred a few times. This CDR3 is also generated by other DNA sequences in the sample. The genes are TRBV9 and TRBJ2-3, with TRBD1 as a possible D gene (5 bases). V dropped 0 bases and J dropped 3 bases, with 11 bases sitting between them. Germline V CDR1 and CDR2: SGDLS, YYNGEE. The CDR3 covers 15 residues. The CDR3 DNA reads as TGTGCCAGCAGCGTAGGTGTCAGGGCTACAGATACGCAGTATTTT. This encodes CASSVGVRATDTQYF. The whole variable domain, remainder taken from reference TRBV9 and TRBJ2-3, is DSGVTQTPKHLITATGQRVTLRCSPRSGDLSVYWYQQSLDQGLQFLIQYYNGEERAKGNILERFSAQQFPDLHSELNLSSLELGDSALYFCASSVGVRATDTQYFGPGTRLTVL.

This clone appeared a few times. CDR3 DNA: TGTGCCAGCAGTTACACAGGGGGGATCTATGGCTACACCTTC. It codes for CASSYTGGIYGYTF. The rearrangement joins TRBV6-5 to TRBJ1-2; 8 bases map to TRBD1. The CDR3 is made up of 14 amino acids. Germline V gene data show CDR1 as MNHEY and CDR2 as SVGAGI. V trimming: 2 bases; J trimming: 4 bases; junction bases outside the gene matches: 3.

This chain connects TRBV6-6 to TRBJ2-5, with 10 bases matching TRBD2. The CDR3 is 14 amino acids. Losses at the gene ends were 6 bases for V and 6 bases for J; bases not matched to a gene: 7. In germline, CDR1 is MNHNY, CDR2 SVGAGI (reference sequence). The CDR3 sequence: CASSLAGGSKTQYF. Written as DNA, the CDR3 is TGTGCCAGCAGCTTAGCGGGAGGCTCGAAGACCCAGTACTTC.

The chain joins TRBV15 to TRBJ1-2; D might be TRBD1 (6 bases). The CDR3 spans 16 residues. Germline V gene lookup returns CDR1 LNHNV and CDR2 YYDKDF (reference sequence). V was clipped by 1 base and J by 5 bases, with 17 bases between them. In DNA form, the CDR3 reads TGTGCCACCAGCAGAGGCCAAAATCTAGGGGGTTATGGCTACACCTTC. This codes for CATSRGQNLGGYGYTF.